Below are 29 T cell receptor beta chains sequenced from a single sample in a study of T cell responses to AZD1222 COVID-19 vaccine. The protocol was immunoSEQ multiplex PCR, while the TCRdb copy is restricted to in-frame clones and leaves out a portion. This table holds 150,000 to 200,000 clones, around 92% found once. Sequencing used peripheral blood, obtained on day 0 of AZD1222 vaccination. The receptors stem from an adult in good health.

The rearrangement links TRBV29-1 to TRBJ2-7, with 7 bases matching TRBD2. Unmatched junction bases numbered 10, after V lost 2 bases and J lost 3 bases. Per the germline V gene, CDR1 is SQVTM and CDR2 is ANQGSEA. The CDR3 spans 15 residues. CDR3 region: CSVEISSPSGYEQYF. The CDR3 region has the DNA TGCAGCGTTGAAATATCGTCGCCTAGCGGCTACGAGCAGTACTTC.

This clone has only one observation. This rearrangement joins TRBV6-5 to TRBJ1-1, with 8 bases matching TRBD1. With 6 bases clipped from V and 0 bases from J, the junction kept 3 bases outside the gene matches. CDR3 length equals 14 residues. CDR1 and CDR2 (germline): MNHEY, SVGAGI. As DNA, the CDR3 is TGTGCCAGCAGGGACAGGGCTATGAACACTGAAGCTTTCTTT. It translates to CASRDRAMNTEAFF.

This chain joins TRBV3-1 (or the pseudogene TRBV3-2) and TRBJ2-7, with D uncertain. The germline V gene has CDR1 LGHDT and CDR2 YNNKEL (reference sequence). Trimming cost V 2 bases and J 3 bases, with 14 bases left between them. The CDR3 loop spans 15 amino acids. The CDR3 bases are TGTGCCAGCAGCCAAACGGTGGGCGCGATCTACGAGCAGTACTTC. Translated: CASSQTVGAIYEQYF.

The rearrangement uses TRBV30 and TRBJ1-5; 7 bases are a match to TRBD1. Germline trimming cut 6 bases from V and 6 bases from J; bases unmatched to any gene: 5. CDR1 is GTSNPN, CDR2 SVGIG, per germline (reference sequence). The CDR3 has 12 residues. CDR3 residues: CACTTGAQPQHF. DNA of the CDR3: TGTGCCTGTACTACAGGGGCTCAGCCCCAGCATTTT.

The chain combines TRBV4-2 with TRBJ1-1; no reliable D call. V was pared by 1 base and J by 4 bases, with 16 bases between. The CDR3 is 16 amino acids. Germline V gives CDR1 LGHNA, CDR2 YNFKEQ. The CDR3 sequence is CASSQANYGVRTEAFF. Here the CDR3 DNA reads TGTGCCAGCAGCCAAGCCAATTATGGGGTTCGCACTGAAGCTTTCTTT.

CDR3 residues: CASSPDRGRGNTIYF. CDR3 nucleotides: TGTGCCAGCAGCCCAGACAGGGGCAGGGGAAACACCATATATTTT. The rearrangement joins TRBV7-2 to TRBJ1-3, with TRBD1 matching 8 bases. Germline CDR1 is SGHTA and CDR2 is FQGNSA. The CDR3 length is 15 residues. The trim removed 5 bases at V and 4 bases at J, leaving 7 bases unmatched.

The CDR3, as DNA: TGTGCCAGCAGCTTAATCTTTTTACGGAGCACAGATACGCAGTATTTT. Amino acids: CASSLIFLRSTDTQYF. This rearrangement joins TRBV7-2 to TRBJ2-3, with D unclear. This CDR3 comprises 16 residues. V lost 2 bases, J lost 0 bases, and 12 bases lay in between. Germline V lookup: CDR1 SGHTA, CDR2 FQGNSA.

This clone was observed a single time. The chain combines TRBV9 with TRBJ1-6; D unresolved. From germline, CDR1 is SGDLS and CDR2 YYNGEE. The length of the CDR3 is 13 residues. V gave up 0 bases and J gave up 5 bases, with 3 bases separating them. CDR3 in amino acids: CASSVADNSPLHF. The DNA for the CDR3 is TGTGCCAGCAGCGTAGCGGATAATTCACCCCTCCACTTT. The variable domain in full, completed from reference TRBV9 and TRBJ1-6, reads DSGVTQTPKHLITATGQRVTLRCSPRSGDLSVYWYQQSLDQGLQFLIQYYNGEERAKGNILERFSAQQFPDLHSELNLSSLELGDSALYFCASSVADNSPLHFGNGTRLTVT.

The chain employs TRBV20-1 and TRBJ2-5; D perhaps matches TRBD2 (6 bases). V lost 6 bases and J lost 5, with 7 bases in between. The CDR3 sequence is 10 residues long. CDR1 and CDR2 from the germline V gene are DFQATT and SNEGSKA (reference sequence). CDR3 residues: CSALAETQYF. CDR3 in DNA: TGCAGTGCCCTAGCGGAGACCCAGTACTTC.

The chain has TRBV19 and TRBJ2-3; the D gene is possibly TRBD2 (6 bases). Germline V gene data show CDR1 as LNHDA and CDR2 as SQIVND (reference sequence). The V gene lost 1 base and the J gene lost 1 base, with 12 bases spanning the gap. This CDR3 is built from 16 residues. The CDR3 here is CASSIGHSGGTDTQYF. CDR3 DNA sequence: TGTGCCAGTAGTATAGGACATAGCGGTGGCACAGATACGCAGTATTTT.

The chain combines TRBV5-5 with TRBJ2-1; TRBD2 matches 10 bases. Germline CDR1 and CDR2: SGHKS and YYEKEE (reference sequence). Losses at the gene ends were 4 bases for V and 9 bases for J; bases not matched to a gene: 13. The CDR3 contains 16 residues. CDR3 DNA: TGTGCCAGCAGCCCCTTCCCAGCGGGGGGGCGTGGTGAGCAGTTCTTC. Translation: CASSPFPAGGRGEQFF. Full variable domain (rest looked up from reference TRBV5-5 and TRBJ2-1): DAGVTQSPTHLIKTRGQQVTLRCSPISGHKSVSWYQQVLGQGPQFIFQYYEKEERGRGNFPDRFSARQFPNYSSELNVNALLLGDSALYLCASSPFPAGGRGEQFFGPGTRLTVL.

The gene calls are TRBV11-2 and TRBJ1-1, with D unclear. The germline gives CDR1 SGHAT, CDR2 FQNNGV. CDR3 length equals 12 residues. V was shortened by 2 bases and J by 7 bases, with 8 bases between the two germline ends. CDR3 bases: TGTGCCAGCAGCTTACAGTATTATGAAGCTTTCTTT. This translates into CASSLQYYEAFF.

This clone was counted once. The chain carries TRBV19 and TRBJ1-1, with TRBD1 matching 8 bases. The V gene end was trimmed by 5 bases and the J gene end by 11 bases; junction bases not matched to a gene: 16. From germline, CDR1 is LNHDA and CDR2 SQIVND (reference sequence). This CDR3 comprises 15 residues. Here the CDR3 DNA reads TGTGCCAGTAGTCCTAAGTCCGCAGGGGGCTTCACGGCTTTCTTT. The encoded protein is CASSPKSAGGFTAFF.

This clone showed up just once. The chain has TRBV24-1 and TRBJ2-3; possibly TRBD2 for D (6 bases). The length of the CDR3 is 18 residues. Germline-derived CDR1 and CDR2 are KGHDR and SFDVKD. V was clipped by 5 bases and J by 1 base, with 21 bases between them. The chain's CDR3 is CATSAVYPWRGGTDTQYF. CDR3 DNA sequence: TGTGCCACCAGTGCCGTTTACCCCTGGCGGGGTGGCACAGATACGCAGTATTTT.

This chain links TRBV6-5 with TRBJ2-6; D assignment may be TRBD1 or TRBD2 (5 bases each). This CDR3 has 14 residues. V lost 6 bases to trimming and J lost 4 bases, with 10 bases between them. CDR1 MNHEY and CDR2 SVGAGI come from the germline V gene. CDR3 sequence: CASRGTAGANVLTF. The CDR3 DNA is TGTGCCAGCAGAGGGACGGCGGGGGCCAACGTCCTGACTTTC.

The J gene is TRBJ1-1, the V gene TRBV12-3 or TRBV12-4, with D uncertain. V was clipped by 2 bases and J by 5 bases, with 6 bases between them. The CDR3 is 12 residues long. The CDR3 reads CASSLPLTEAFF. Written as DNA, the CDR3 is TGTGCCAGCAGTTTACCCCTTACTGAAGCTTTCTTT.

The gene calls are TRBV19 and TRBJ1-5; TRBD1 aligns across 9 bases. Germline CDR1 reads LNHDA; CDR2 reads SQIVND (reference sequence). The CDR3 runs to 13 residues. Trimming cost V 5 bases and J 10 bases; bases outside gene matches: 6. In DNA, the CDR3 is TGTGCCAGTAGTTACAGGGGGCAGGGACCCCAGCATTTT. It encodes CASSYRGQGPQHF.

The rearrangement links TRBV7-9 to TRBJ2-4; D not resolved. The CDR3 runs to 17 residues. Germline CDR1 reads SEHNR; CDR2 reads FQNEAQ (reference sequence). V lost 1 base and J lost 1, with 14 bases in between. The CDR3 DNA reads TGTGCCAGCAGCTTAGGTGGTCTAGTTACGGCCAAAAACATTCAGTACTTC. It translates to CASSLGGLVTAKNIQYF.

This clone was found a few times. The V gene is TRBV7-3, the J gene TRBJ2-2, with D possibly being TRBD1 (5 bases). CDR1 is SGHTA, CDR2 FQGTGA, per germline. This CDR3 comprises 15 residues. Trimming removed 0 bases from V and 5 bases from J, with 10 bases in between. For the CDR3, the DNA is TGTGCCAGCAGCTTAACAGGGGCCGCAACCGGGGAGCTGTTTTTT. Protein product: CASSLTGAATGELFF.

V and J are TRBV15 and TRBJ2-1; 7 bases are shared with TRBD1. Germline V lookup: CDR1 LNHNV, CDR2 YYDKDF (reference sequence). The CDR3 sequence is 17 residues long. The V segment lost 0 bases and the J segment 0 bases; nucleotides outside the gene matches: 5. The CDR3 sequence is CATSRDPAGGSYNEQFF. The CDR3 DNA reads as TGTGCCACCAGCAGAGATCCGGCAGGGGGCTCCTACAATGAGCAGTTCTTC.

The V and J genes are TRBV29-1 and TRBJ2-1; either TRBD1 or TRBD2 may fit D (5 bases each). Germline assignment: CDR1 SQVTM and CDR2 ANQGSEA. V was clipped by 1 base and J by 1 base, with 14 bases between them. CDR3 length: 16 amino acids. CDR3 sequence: CSVEGAIEGSYNEQFF. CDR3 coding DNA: TGCAGCGTTGAAGGGGCCATAGAGGGGTCCTACAATGAGCAGTTCTTC.

As DNA, the CDR3 is TGTGCCAGCACCTCCGGGGGGGGTTCCAGTTCACCCCTCCACTTT. This encodes CASTSGGGSSSPLHF. The chain employs TRBV9 and TRBJ1-6; maybe TRBD1 (5 bases). V lost 6 bases, J lost 9 bases, and 19 bases lay in between. The CDR3 length is 15 residues. Germline V gene sequence: CDR1 SGDLS, CDR2 YYNGEE.

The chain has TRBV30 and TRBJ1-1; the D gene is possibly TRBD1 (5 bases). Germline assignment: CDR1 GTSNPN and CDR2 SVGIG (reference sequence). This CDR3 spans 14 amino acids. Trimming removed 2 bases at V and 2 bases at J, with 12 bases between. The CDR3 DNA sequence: TGTGCCTGGAGTCTTCTCGGGGGAAACACTGAAGCTTTCTTT. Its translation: CAWSLLGGNTEAFF.

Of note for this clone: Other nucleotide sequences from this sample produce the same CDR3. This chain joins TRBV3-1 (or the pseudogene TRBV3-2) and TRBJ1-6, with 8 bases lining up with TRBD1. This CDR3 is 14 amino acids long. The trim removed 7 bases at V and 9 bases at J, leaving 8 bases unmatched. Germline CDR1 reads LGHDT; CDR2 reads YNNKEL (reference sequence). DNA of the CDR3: TGTGCCAGCACCCCAGGACAGGGCGTTTCACCCCTCCACTTT. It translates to CASTPGQGVSPLHF.

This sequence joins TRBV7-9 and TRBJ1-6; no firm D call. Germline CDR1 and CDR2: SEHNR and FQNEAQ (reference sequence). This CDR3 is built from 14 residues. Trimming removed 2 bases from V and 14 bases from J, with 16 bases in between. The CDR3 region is CASSLTQPSGSLHF. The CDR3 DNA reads TGTGCCAGCAGCTTAACACAGCCTAGTGGGTCCCTCCACTTT.

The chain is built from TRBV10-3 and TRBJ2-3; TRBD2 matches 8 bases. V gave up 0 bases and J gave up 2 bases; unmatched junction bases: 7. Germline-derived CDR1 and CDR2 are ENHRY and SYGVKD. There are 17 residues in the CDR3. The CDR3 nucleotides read TGTGCCATCAGTGAGTCCCTCAGCGGGGGATACACAGATACGCAGTATTTT. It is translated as CAISESLSGGYTDTQYF.

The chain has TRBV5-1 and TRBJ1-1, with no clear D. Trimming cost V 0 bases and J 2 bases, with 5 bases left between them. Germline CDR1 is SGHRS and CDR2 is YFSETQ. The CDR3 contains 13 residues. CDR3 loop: CASSLGINTEAFF. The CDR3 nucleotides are TGCGCCAGCAGCTTGGGTATCAACACTGAAGCTTTCTTT.

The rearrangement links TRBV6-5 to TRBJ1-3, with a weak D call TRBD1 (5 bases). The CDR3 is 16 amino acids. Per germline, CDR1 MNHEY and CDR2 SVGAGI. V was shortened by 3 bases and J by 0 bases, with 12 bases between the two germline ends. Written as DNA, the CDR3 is TGTGCCAGCAGTTATGGCGGACACTTCTCTGGAAACACCATATATTTT. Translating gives CASSYGGHFSGNTIYF.

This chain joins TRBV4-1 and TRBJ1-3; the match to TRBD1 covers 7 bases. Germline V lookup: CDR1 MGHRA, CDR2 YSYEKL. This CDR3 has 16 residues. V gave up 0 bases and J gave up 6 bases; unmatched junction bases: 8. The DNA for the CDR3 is TGCGCCAGCAGCCAAGATCGACAGGGTGCCGCAAACACCATATATTTT. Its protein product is CASSQDRQGAANTIYF.